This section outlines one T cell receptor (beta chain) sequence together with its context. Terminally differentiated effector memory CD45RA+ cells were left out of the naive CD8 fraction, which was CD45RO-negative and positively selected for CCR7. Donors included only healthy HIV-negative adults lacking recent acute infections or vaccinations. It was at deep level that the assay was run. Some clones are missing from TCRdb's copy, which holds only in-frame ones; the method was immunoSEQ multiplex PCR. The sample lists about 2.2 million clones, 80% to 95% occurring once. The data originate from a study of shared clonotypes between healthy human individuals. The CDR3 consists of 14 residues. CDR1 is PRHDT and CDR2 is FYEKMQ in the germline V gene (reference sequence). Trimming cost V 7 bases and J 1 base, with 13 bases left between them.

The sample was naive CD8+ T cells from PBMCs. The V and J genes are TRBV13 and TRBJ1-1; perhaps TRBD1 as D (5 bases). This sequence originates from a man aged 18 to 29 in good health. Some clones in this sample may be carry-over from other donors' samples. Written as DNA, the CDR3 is TGTGCCAGCACCGTGGGACGGCCGAACACTGAAGCTTTCTTT. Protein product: CASTVGRPNTEAFF.